This is a list of T cell receptor beta chains from one sample in a study of PD-1 blockade in classical Hodgkin lymphoma. The protocol was immunoSEQ multiplex PCR, while the TCRdb copy is restricted to in-frame clones and leaves out a portion. The top ten hold 2% to 2.5% of the sample, which has about 33,000 clones, around 94% seen once. The sample consisted of peripheral blood mononuclear cells (PBMCs). These receptors originate from a human donor with classical Hodgkin lymphoma. Each CDR3 is given with its conserved first and last residue. The D gene is left open where the match is weak. Only some rows state a clone size, as once, few, many or a class for expanded clones.

D	V	J	size	CDR3	DNA
TRBD2	TRBV27	TRBJ2-7	.	CASSLSLAGDVYF	TGTGCCAGCAGTTTATCGCTAGCGGGAGACGTGTACTTC
TRBD1	TRBV15	TRBJ1-2	.	CATSTFPGTGYGYTF	TGTGCCACCAGCACGTTTCCCGGGACAGGGTATGGCTACACCTTC
.	TRBV7-9	TRBJ1-1	.	CASSPRGGWDTEAFF	TGTGCCAGCAGCCCCCGGGGTGGGTGGGACACTGAAGCTTTCTTT
.	TRBV5-1	TRBJ1-1	.	CASSFAGGEAFF	TGCGCCAGCAGCTTCGCCGGGGGTGAAGCTTTCTTT
.	TRBV5-1	TRBJ2-5	.	CASSLDVSHGETQYF	TGCGCCAGCAGCTTGGACGTCTCCCACGGGGAGACCCAGTACTTC
.	TRBV13	TRBJ2-1	once	CASSLDGESYNEQFF	TGTGCCAGCAGCTTAGACGGGGAGTCCTACAATGAGCAGTTCTTC
.	TRBV5-6	TRBJ1-2	.	CASSLRAALIYGPYGYTF	TGTGCCAGCAGCTTGCGGGCGGCTTTGATTTACGGACCCTATGGCTACACCTTC
.	TRBV10-3	TRBJ1-1	.	CAISEYEVRGTEAFF	TGTGCCATCAGTGAGTACGAGGTGAGGGGCACTGAAGCTTTCTTT
TRBD1	TRBV28	TRBJ1-1	.	CASGGQGGTEAFF	TGTGCCAGCGGTGGACAGGGGGGGACTGAAGCTTTCTTT
TRBD2	TRBV7-9	TRBJ2-7	.	CASSPSGLAAVDSSYEQYF	TGTGCCAGCAGCCCCTCGGGACTAGCGGCCGTCGACAGCTCCTACGAGCAGTACTTC
TRBD2	TRBV4-1	TRBJ2-1	.	CASSQGPASGENNEQFF	TGCGCCAGCAGCCAAGGTCCGGCTAGCGGGGAAAACAATGAGCAGTTCTTC
.	TRBV2	TRBJ2-4	.	CASSDGIAGPRIQYF	TGTGCCAGCAGTGATGGAATTGCGGGCCCCCGGATTCAGTACTTC
TRBD1	TRBV18	TRBJ1-1	.	CEGQGRNTEAFF	TGTGAAGGACAGGGGCGGAACACTGAAGCTTTCTTT
.	TRBV6-5	TRBJ2-1	few	CASSSRYKGTYNEQFF	TGTGCCAGCAGTTCGCGTTATAAAGGGACCTACAATGAGCAGTTCTTC
.	TRBV12-5	TRBJ1-2	.	CASGFRAFYGYTF	TGTGCTAGTGGTTTTCGTGCGTTCTATGGCTACACCTTC
.	TRBV14	TRBJ1-1	.	CASSQDIRSPNTEAFF	TGTGCCAGCAGCCAAGACATCCGGTCCCCCAACACTGAAGCTTTCTTT
.	TRBV5-6	TRBJ2-1	.	CASSELALLVGEQFF	TGTGCCAGCAGCGAACTAGCTCTCTTGGTCGGGGAGCAGTTCTTC
TRBD1	TRBV5-4	TRBJ2-3	.	CASSLAGTGWSDTQYF	TGTGCCAGCAGCTTGGCCGGGACAGGGTGGTCAGATACGCAGTATTTT
.	TRBV14	TRBJ1-1	.	CASSQEHGIHFTEAFF	TGTGCCAGCAGCCAAGAACACGGAATACATTTCACTGAAGCTTTCTTT
TRBD2	TRBV19	TRBJ2-1	.	CASRSAVIAGGLLDNEQFF	TGTGCCAGTAGGAGCGCCGTTATTGCGGGAGGACTCCTCGACAATGAGCAGTTCTTC
.	TRBV19	TRBJ2-4	.	CASSISAQNIQYF	TGTGCCAGTAGTATATCCGCCCAAAACATTCAGTACTTC
.	TRBV2	TRBJ2-4	.	CASSESNIQYF	TGTGCCAGCAGTGAATCAAACATTCAGTACTTC
TRBD2	TRBV18	TRBJ2-7	once	CASSPWGREGVLGEQYF	TGTGCCAGCTCCCCATGGGGGCGGGAGGGCGTCCTGGGAGAGCAGTACTTC
.	TRBV19	TRBJ1-5	.	CASSTRQYNQPQHF	TGTGCCAGTAGTACCAGACAGTACAATCAGCCCCAGCATTTT
.	TRBV5-8	TRBJ1-1	.	CASSYPPGDTEAFF	TGTGCCAGCAGCTACCCCCCGGGGGACACTGAAGCTTTCTTT
.	TRBV11-2	TRBJ2-2	.	CASSLVGGLSAGELFF	TGTGCCAGCAGCTTAGTTGGGGGACTGTCGGCCGGGGAGCTGTTTTTT
.	TRBV7-2	TRBJ2-5	.	CASSPPLDETQYF	TGTGCCAGCAGCCCCCCACTTGACGAGACCCAGTACTTC
TRBD2	TRBV27	TRBJ2-3	.	CASSFSRRGGSSTDTQYF	TGTGCCAGCAGTTTCAGTAGGCGGGGGGGCTCTAGCACAGATACGCAGTATTTT
.	TRBV6-4	TRBJ1-2	.	CASRDSGYGYTF	TGTGCCAGCAGGGACAGCGGCTATGGCTACACCTTC
TRBD1	TRBV30	TRBJ1-6	.	CAWSLQGAWSSPLHF	TGTGCCTGGAGCCTACAGGGGGCATGGAGTTCACCCCTCCACTTT
.	TRBV7-6	TRBJ2-7	.	CASSLGGLVSYEQYF	TGTGCCAGCAGTTTAGGGGGGCTAGTCTCCTACGAGCAGTACTTC
.	TRBV5-4	TRBJ2-1	.	CASSPHGIYNEQFF	TGTGCCAGCAGCCCCCACGGGATTTACAATGAGCAGTTCTTC
TRBD1	TRBV25-1	TRBJ2-7	few	CASSQQGGRREQYF	TGTGCCAGCAGTCAACAGGGGGGACGTAGGGAGCAGTACTTC
.	TRBV2	TRBJ1-3	.	CASIERQDISGNTIYF	TGTGCCAGCATCGAGCGGCAGGACATCTCTGGAAACACCATATATTTT
TRBD2	TRBV7-2	TRBJ2-7	.	CASSLEGWREVYEQYF	TGTGCCAGCAGCTTAGAAGGGTGGCGGGAGGTCTACGAGCAGTACTTC
TRBD2	TRBV5-4	TRBJ2-2	.	CASSFRLAENTGELFF	TGTGCCAGCAGCTTTAGGCTAGCGGAGAACACCGGGGAGCTGTTTTTT
.	TRBV18	TRBJ2-5	.	CASSPMGRGETQYF	TGTGCCAGCTCACCAATGGGCCGAGGGGAGACCCAGTACTTC
.	TRBV18	TRBJ1-4	.	CASSPGGSTNEKLFF	TGTGCCAGCTCACCAGGGGGGAGCACTAATGAAAAACTGTTTTTT
.	TRBV4-1	TRBJ1-3	.	CASSLSNRATGNTIYF	TGCGCCAGCAGTCTCTCTAACAGGGCTACTGGAAACACCATATATTTT
.	TRBV2	TRBJ2-1	.	CASSEVLIGLFF	TGTGCCAGCAGTGAAGTCCTAATTGGACTGTTCTTC
TRBD1	TRBV30	TRBJ1-6	.	CAWMGQGANSPLHF	TGTGCCTGGATGGGACAGGGAGCCAATTCACCCCTCCACTTT
TRBD1	TRBV10-1	TRBJ2-2	.	CASSERQGAGELFF	TGCGCCAGCAGTGAACGGCAGGGGGCCGGGGAGCTGTTTTTT